The TCR beta chain under discussion was sequenced for a study of T cells after posttransplantation cyclophosphamide. Study results and limitations: Blood and skin or GI T cell repertoires showed limited TRB overlap.

The naive gate required viable CD3+CD4+ or CD3+CD8+ cells with CCR7+CD45RA+CD45RO-CD95-CD27+CD28+ phenotype. Using immunoSEQ multiplex PCR, the repertoire was profiled, and TCRdb retains in-frame clones only, with some absent. The sample yields about 9,700 clones, roughly 98% seen once. Germline lookup yields CDR1 MNHNS and CDR2 SASEGT. V was clipped by 4 bases and J by 5 bases, with 14 bases between them. The CDR3 spans 14 residues. As regards this clone: Its specificity is not known.

The chain is built from TRBV6-1 and TRBJ2-5, with D maybe TRBD1 (7 bases). The sample was naive CD4+ T cells sorted from PBMCs. The receptor was isolated from a woman aged 55-75 years in good health, CMV-negative, and a related stem cell transplant donor. The CDR3 DNA follows: TGTGCCAGCAGTGCAACGACAGGGAGGGAGACCCAGTACTTC. Translation: CASSATTGRETQYF.